The 10 T cell receptor beta chains given below trace back to one sample, sequenced in a study of neurological immune-mediated disorders. TCRdb analysed the 5' RACE reads with MiXCR anew, one entry per CDR3 protein. The table records more than 50,000 distinct CDR3 sequences, less than 25% of them present only once. The time point denotes: technical triplicate 2. Material for sequencing was PBMCs. The source is a man in his 60s with HTLV-1-associated myelopathy (HAM/TSP).

About this clonotype itself: A clone one base away is much larger, so this may be a read error. This chain connects TRBV9 to TRBJ2-1; 12 bases agree with TRBD2. The CDR3 covers 16 residues. Germline values: CDR1 SGDLS, CDR2 YYNGEE. The CDR3 region is CVSSVGTSGFLNEQFF. CDR3 bases: TGTGTCAGCAGCGTAGGGACTAGCGGGTTTCTCAATGAGCAGTTCTTC.

This clonotype came up many times. The J gene is TRBJ1-1, the V gene TRBV2; possibly TRBD1 for D (5 bases). The CDR3 loop spans 15 amino acids. The germline V and J ends were trimmed by 0 bases and 5 bases, with 13 bases remaining between them. Germline values: CDR1 SNHLY, CDR2 FYNNEI. Here the CDR3 DNA reads TGTGCCAGCAGTGAAGCCGGGGGGGGATTGACTGAAGCTTTCTTT. The encoded protein is CASSEAGGGLTEAFF.

Many counts were recorded for this clonotype. This chain joins TRBV7-6 and TRBJ2-2, with no clear D. V was pared by 2 bases and J by 5 bases, with 15 bases between. This CDR3 region has 16 residues. Germline values: CDR1 SGHVS, CDR2 FNYEAQ. CDR3 DNA: TGTGCCAGCAGCTTACGAGGCGGTCCTTCAACCGGGGAGCTGTTTTTT. Its protein product is CASSLRGGPSTGELFF.

This clonotype has a count of ten or more. The chain carries TRBV24-1 and TRBJ2-1; 11 nucleotides line up with TRBD2. The germline V gene has CDR1 KGHDR and CDR2 SFDVKD. V shed 4 bases, J shed 9 bases, and the junction held 10 bases outside the gene matches. This CDR3 has 16 amino acids. CDR3 amino acids: CATSDRYDSGRAEQFF. CDR3 DNA sequence: TGTGCCACCAGTGACCGTTACGATAGCGGGAGGGCTGAGCAGTTCTTC.

The table lists this clonotype with many counts. This sequence joins TRBV14 and TRBJ2-4, with D possibly TRBD1 on 6 matching bases. The CDR3 runs 18 residues. Germline CDR1 is SGHDN and CDR2 is FVKESK. V lost 4 bases and J lost 2, with 21 bases in between. In nucleotides, the CDR3 is TGTGCCAGCAGCCTAATAGGAACAGGGTACGACACCAAAAACATTCAGTACTTC. Translation: CASSLIGTGYDTKNIQYF.

This clonotype was seen many times. The chain links TRBV29-1 to TRBJ1-2; maybe TRBD1 (6 bases). Germline CDR1 is SQVTM and CDR2 is ANQGSEA. Trimming removed 3 bases from V and 4 bases from J, with 9 bases in between. The CDR3 sequence is 12 residues long. In nucleotides, the CDR3 is TGCAGCGTTGATCAGGGGAGCTATGGCTACACCTTC. It is translated as CSVDQGSYGYTF.

The chain recombines TRBV20-1 with TRBJ1-4, with D possibly being TRBD1 (6 bases). CDR3 length: 13 residues. Trimming took off 3 bases at V and 8 bases at J, with 13 bases between the two ends. Germline CDR1 reads DFQATT; CDR2 reads SNEGSKA (reference sequence). The CDR3 region has the DNA TGCAGTGCTAGGAGCACGGGGGGCGAAAAACTGTTTTTT. Translation gives CSARSTGGEKLFF.

At least ten counts were recorded for this clonotype. This chain joins TRBV5-1 and TRBJ2-7, with TRBD1 matching 9 bases. The CDR3 is 14 residues long. The germline V gene has CDR1 SGHRS and CDR2 YFSETQ. Trimming removed 0 bases from V and 5 bases from J; junction bases left unmatched: 3. CDR3 amino acids: CASSLGTGAHEQYF. In nucleotides, the CDR3 is TGCGCCAGCAGCTTGGGGACAGGGGCCCACGAGCAGTACTTC. The variable domain in full, completed from reference TRBV5-1 and TRBJ2-7, reads KAGVTQTPRYLIKTRGQQVTLSCSPISGHRSVSWYQQTPGQGLQFLFEYFSETQRNKGNFPGRFSGRQFSNSRSEMNVSTLELGDSALYLCASSLGTGAHEQYFGPGTRLTVT.

This clonotype was detected many times. V usage is TRBV6-1 and J usage is TRBJ2-7; D is unclear. Germline CDR1 and CDR2: MNHNS and SASEGT. The CDR3 spans 13 residues. V gave up 6 bases and J gave up 0 bases, with 9 bases separating them. CDR3 sequence: CASRAASSYEQYF. CDR3 coding DNA: TGTGCCAGCAGGGCGGCGAGCTCCTACGAGCAGTACTTC.

This clonotype was counted many times. The V call is TRBV5-1, the J call TRBJ2-3; 7 bases agree with TRBD2. V gave up 3 bases and J gave up 4 bases; unmatched junction bases: 5. In germline, CDR1 is SGHRS, CDR2 YFSETQ. CDR3 length: 14 amino acids. Here the CDR3 DNA reads TGCGCCAGCAGCTGGGCGGGAGTCCCAGATACGCAGTATTTT. Translating gives CASSWAGVPDTQYF.